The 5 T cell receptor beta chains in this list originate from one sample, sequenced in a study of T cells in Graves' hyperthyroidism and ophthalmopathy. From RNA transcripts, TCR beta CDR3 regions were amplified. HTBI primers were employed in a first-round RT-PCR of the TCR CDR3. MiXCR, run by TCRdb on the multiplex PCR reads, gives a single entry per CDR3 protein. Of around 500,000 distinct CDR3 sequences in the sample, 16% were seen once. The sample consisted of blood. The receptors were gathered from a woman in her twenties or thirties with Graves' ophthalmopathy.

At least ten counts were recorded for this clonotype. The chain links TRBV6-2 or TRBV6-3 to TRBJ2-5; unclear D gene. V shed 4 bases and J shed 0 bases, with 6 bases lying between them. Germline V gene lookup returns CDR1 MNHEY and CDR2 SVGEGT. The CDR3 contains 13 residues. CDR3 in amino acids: CASSFPYQETQYF. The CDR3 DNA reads TGTGCCAGCAGTTTCCCGTACCAAGAGACCCAGTACTTC.

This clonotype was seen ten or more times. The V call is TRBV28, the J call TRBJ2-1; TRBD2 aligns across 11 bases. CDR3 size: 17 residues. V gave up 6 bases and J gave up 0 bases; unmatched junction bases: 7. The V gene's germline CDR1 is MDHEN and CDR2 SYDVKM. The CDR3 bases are TGTGCCAGCAGCCGACTAGCGGGGACGCGCTCCTACAATGAGCAGTTCTTC. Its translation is CASSRLAGTRSYNEQFF.

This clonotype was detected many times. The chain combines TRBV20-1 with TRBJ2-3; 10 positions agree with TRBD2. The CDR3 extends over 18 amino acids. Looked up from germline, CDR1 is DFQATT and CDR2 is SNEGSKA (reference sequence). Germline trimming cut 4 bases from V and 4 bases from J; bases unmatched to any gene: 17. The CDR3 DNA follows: TGCAGTGCTATAACCTTGGGGAGCGGGAGGGCCATCTCAGATACGCAGTATTTT. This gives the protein CSAITLGSGRAISDTQYF.

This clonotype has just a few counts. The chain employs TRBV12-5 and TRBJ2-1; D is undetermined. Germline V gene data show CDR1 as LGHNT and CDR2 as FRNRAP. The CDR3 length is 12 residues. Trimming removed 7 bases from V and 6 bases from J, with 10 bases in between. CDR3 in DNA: TGTGCTAGTGCAGTAGGTAGCAATGAGCAGTTCTTC. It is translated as CASAVGSNEQFF.

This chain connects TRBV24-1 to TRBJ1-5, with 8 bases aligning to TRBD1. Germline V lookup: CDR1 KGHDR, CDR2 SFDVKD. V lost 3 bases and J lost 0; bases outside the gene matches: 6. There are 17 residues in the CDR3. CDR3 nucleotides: TGTGCCACCAGTGATCGGAAGGACAGGGATAGCAATCAGCCCCAGCATTTT. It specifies CATSDRKDRDSNQPQHF.